The clone carrying this TCR beta chain was seen ten or more times. The antigen remains unidentified. TCRdb reprocessed the 5' RACE reads via MiXCR and lists one record per CDR3 protein. The profile shows a few hundred thousand distinct CDR3 sequences, less than 20% of them singletons. The data belong to a study of identical twins. Broader study findings: In monozygotic twins, models underestimated the sharing of out-of-frame TCR alpha. Cord blood beta clonotypes present at high abundance carried fewer insertions; no such pattern appeared in memory repertoires.

Trimming removed 4 bases from V and 2 bases from J; junction bases left unmatched: 7. The germline gives CDR1 ENHRY, CDR2 SYGVKD. CDR3 size: 16 residues. The receptor was isolated from a man aged 50-60 years in good health. The specimen was naive T cells sorted from blood. The chain carries TRBV10-3 and TRBJ2-1; 8 positions match TRBD2. For the CDR3, the DNA is TGTGCCATCAGTGGGCCGCAACTAGCGGCCTACAATGAGCAGTTCTTC. Protein sequence: CAISGPQLAAYNEQFF.